This T cell receptor beta chain is from a study of Ad26.COV2.S vaccination and SARS-CoV-2 variants. TCRdb keeps only in-frame clones here, not all; method: immunoSEQ multiplex PCR. The profile shows about 680,000 clones, 89% of them singletons. The treatment here: 15 to 20 received Ad26.COV2.S at low or high dose, single or two shots; several received placebo; per-sample allocation not given. It was on day 63 after the first vaccine or placebo injection that samples were taken. The source material was peripheral blood, sampled in a trial of Ad26.COV2.S vaccine versus placebo. This sequence originates from a person between 18 and 65 years old who received the Ad26.COV2.S COVID-19 vaccine or a placebo.

CDR3 region: CASSPGGGEQFF. The CDR3 DNA reads as TGTGCCAGCAGTCCAGGGGGCGGTGAGCAGTTCTTC. The chain employs TRBV12-3 or TRBV12-4 and TRBJ2-1; the match to TRBD1 covers 8 bases. V was pared by 5 bases and J by 9 bases, with 3 bases of the junction left unmatched. The CDR3 runs to 12 residues.